The 32 T cell receptor beta chains below come from one sample, sequenced in a study of blood T cell repertoires in COVID-19. Sequencing used immunoSEQ multiplex PCR; TCRdb keeps in-frame clones, though not all of them. The data show around 470,000 clones, around 90% seen once. Sequencing was done on a sample of PBMCs or T cells enriched from blood (not recorded which). These receptor sequences come from a man younger than 30 who had recovered from COVID-19.

The chain uses TRBV10-3 and TRBJ1-1; 8 bases align to TRBD1. Germline loops: CDR1 ENHRY, CDR2 SYGVKD. The CDR3 is 12 amino acids. V gave up 10 bases and J gave up 6 bases; unmatched junction bases: 7. This CDR3 reads CASGQGLAEAFF. CDR3 DNA: TGTGCCAGCGGACAGGGCTTGGCTGAAGCTTTCTTT.

This chain connects TRBV19 to TRBJ1-6, with D possibly being TRBD1 (6 bases). Trimming cost V 5 bases and J 7 bases, with 12 bases left between them. This CDR3 is built from 14 residues. Germline CDR1 reads LNHDA; CDR2 reads SQIVND (reference sequence). CDR3 amino acids: CASSGGAVNSPLHF. CDR3 nucleotides: TGTGCCAGTAGTGGGGGGGCGGTGAATTCACCCCTCCACTTT.

The V call is TRBV7-9, the J call TRBJ1-1; D gene unclear. The germline CDR1 and CDR2 sequences are SEHNR and FQNEAQ (reference sequence). Trimming took off 3 bases at V and 0 bases at J, with 5 bases between the two ends. This CDR3 spans 13 amino acids. The CDR3 spells CASSFPVNTEAFF. DNA of the CDR3: TGTGCCAGCAGCTTCCCCGTGAACACTGAAGCTTTCTTT.

The chain combines TRBV23-1 with TRBJ1-1; TRBD1 matches at 7 bases. TRBV23-1 is treated as an ORF (open reading frame) with a function not yet certain. The CDR3 is made up of 15 amino acids. The junction had 7 bases not matched to a gene; V was cut back by 2 bases and J by 4 bases. CDR3 protein: CASSQDRVGGTEAFF. The CDR3 DNA is TGCGCCAGCAGTCAAGACAGGGTCGGGGGCACTGAAGCTTTCTTT.

This chain uses TRBV7-9 with TRBJ1-6; 10 positions match TRBD1. CDR3 length: 14 amino acids. The V gene's germline CDR1 is SEHNR and CDR2 FQNEAQ (reference sequence). Trimming removed 6 bases from V and 7 bases from J; junction bases left unmatched: 3. CDR3 sequence reads: CASRLDRGNSPLHF. The CDR3 region has the DNA TGTGCCAGCAGGTTGGACAGGGGGAATTCACCCCTCCACTTT. The full variable domain, completed using reference TRBV7-9 and TRBJ1-6, is DTGVSQNPRHKITKRGQNVTFRCDPISEHNRLYWYRQTLGQGPEFLTYFQNEAQLEKSRLLSDRFSAERPKGSFSTLEIQRTEQGDSAMYLCASRLDRGNSPLHFGNGTRLTVT.

The chain couples TRBV18 to TRBJ2-2; D unresolved. CDR3 length equals 13 residues. V lost 3 bases to trimming and J lost 4 bases, with 6 bases between them. The germline V gene encodes CDR1 KGHSH and CDR2 LQKENI. As DNA, the CDR3 is TGTGCCAGCTCACCTACAGCCACCGGGGAGCTGTTTTTT. The encoded protein is CASSPTATGELFF.

The V and J genes are TRBV7-9 and TRBJ2-1; TRBD1 matches at 10 bases. The CDR3 extends over 17 amino acids. V trimming: 3 bases; J trimming: 4 bases; junction bases outside the gene matches: 9. Germline lookup yields CDR1 SEHNR and CDR2 FQNEAQ (reference sequence). The CDR3 nucleotides read TGTGCCAGCAGCTTCCGGGACAGGGGTCCTAAGTACAATGAGCAGTTCTTC. This codes for CASSFRDRGPKYNEQFF.

The rearrangement uses TRBV30 and TRBJ1-5; D ambiguous. With 2 bases removed from V and 7 bases from J, the gap between germline ends came to 12 bases. The CDR3 consists of 13 residues. Per germline, CDR1 GTSNPN and CDR2 SVGIG (reference sequence). In DNA form, the CDR3 reads TGTGCCTGGAGTCTTTCTTCGGGGCAGCCCCAGCATTTT. It yields the protein CAWSLSSGQPQHF.

This sequence joins TRBV3-1 (or the pseudogene TRBV3-2) and TRBJ1-2; no firm D call. V gave up 4 bases and J gave up 4 bases, with 10 bases separating them. CDR1 and CDR2 from the germline V gene are LGHDT and YNNKEL (reference sequence). The CDR3 contains 13 residues. CDR3 region: CASSRAGSYGYTF. The CDR3 DNA reads as TGTGCCAGCAGCCGGGCGGGTAGCTATGGCTACACCTTC.

The chain joins TRBV28 to TRBJ1-5, with D possibly TRBD1 on 5 matching bases. Trimming took off 5 bases at V and 1 base at J, with 12 bases between the two ends. The V gene's germline CDR1 is MDHEN and CDR2 SYDVKM. The CDR3 consists of 15 residues. For the CDR3, the DNA is TGTGCCAGCAGTCGGACACAACCGAGCAATCAGCCCCAGCATTTT. Translating it yields CASSRTQPSNQPQHF.

This clone was detected once. The rearrangement joins TRBV20-1 to TRBJ1-1, with 8 bases fitting TRBD1. The CDR3 has 11 amino acids. V gave up 6 bases and J gave up 10 bases; unmatched junction bases: 7. Germline-derived CDR1 and CDR2 are DFQATT and SNEGSKA (reference sequence). The CDR3 is CSAPAGGLAFF. As DNA, the CDR3 is TGCAGTGCCCCCGCAGGGGGCTTAGCTTTCTTT.

The count of this clone is one. The chain uses TRBV5-1 and TRBJ2-3; tentatively, D is TRBD2 (5 bases). CDR1 and CDR2 from the germline V gene are SGHRS and YFSETQ. The CDR3 has 15 amino acids. V shed 1 base and J shed 0 bases, with 9 bases lying between them. DNA for the CDR3: TGCGCCAGCAGCTTGTGGTCGGGGAGCACAGATACGCAGTATTTT. Amino acids: CASSLWSGSTDTQYF.

The J gene is TRBJ2-5, the V gene TRBV27; 7 bases map to TRBD1. Germline V gives CDR1 MNHEY, CDR2 SMNVEV (reference sequence). The CDR3 totals 14 residues. Germline trimming cut 5 bases from V and 0 bases from J; bases unmatched to any gene: 3. This CDR3 reads CASSLDRDQETQYF. The CDR3 DNA reads TGTGCCAGCAGTCTCGACAGGGACCAAGAGACCCAGTACTTC.

This clone has a handful of counts. The CDR3 is CASRTGYTEAFF. CDR3 bases: TGCGCCAGCCGTACCGGGTACACTGAAGCTTTCTTT. This rearrangement joins TRBV5-1 to TRBJ1-1; D is ambiguous. In germline, CDR1 is SGHRS, CDR2 YFSETQ. CDR3 length: 12 residues. The V gene lost 7 bases and the J gene lost 3 bases, with 10 bases spanning the gap.

This chain links TRBV24-1 with TRBJ1-5, with 10 bases fitting TRBD1. This CDR3 has 14 amino acids. V dropped 4 bases and J dropped 7; count of bases not matched to a gene: 3. The germline V gene has CDR1 KGHDR and CDR2 SFDVKD. CDR3 DNA sequence: TGTGCCACCAGTGAAGGACAGGGGGAGCAGCCCCAGCATTTT. Amino acids: CATSEGQGEQPQHF.

The chain carries TRBV6-6 and TRBJ1-6; 10 nucleotides line up with TRBD1. Germline V gene data show CDR1 as MNHNY and CDR2 as SVGAGI (reference sequence). This CDR3 is built from 16 residues. The trim removed 5 bases at V and 13 bases at J, leaving 14 bases unmatched. The CDR3 nucleotides are TGTGCCAGCAGTCCTGGACAGGGGGAGTGGAGGAGTCCCCTCCACTTT. This encodes CASSPGQGEWRSPLHF.

CDR3 amino acids: CATSNQPGQPQHF. The CDR3 bases are TGTGCCACCAGCAACCAACCAGGGCAGCCCCAGCATTTT. The rearrangement joins TRBV15 to TRBJ1-5, with D perhaps TRBD1 (5 bases). The length of the CDR3 is 13 residues. Germline CDR1 LNHNV, CDR2 YYDKDF (reference sequence). Deletions cut 4 bases from V and 7 bases from J, with 11 bases between.

J is TRBJ1-6 and V is TRBV3-1 (or the pseudogene TRBV3-2), with TRBD1 matching 12 bases. CDR3 length equals 15 residues. Germline V lookup: CDR1 LGHDT, CDR2 YNNKEL (reference sequence). V gave up 4 bases and J gave up 10 bases; unmatched junction bases: 5. CDR3 loop: CASSPPGTGGSPLHF. The CDR3 coding sequence is TGTGCCAGCAGCCCACCCGGGACAGGGGGCTCACCCCTCCACTTT.

The chain recombines TRBV28 with TRBJ1-5; no definite D call. CDR1 is MDHEN, CDR2 SYDVKM, per germline. The CDR3 is 12 residues long. V was trimmed by 6 bases and J by 3 bases, leaving 6 bases between them. The CDR3, as DNA: TGTGCCAGCAGCGGGGACAATCAGCCCCAGCATTTT. Its translation is CASSGDNQPQHF. Variable domain in full (rest from reference TRBV28 and TRBJ1-5): DVKVTQSSRYLVKRTGEKVFLECVQDMDHENMFWYRQDPGLGLRLIYFSYDVKMKEKGDIPEGYSVSREKKERFSLILESASTNQTSMYLCASSGDNQPQHFGDGTRLSIL.

The chain combines TRBV20-1 with TRBJ2-5; D uncertain. Trimming shortened V by 4 bases and J by 7 bases, and 10 bases separated the two germline ends. Per the germline V gene, CDR1 is DFQATT and CDR2 is SNEGSKA (reference sequence). This CDR3 has 11 amino acids. The CDR3: CSAILRGTQYF. CDR3 DNA sequence: TGCAGTGCTATATTGCGTGGGACCCAGTACTTC.

Only one count was recorded for this clone. The J gene is TRBJ2-1, the V gene TRBV12-3 or TRBV12-4; D gene ambiguous. This CDR3 region has 13 residues. V lost 5 bases, J lost 3 bases, and 8 bases lay in between. CDR3 DNA sequence: TGTGCCAGCAGTCGCGCCAACTACAATGAGCAGTTCTTC. This sequence encodes CASSRANYNEQFF.

The chain uses TRBV9 and TRBJ2-1, with 8 bases fitting TRBD2. Germline lookup yields CDR1 SGDLS and CDR2 YYNGEE. The CDR3 is made up of 16 amino acids. Trimming took 4 bases from V and 6 from J; bases not matched to a gene: 12. The CDR3 loop reads CASSPLSGSTGNEQFF. CDR3 nucleotides: TGTGCCAGCAGCCCCTTGAGCGGGAGTACGGGCAATGAGCAGTTCTTC.

About this clone itself: One junction end does not reproduce the germline sequence, and a read error may be involved. This chain uses TRBV11-3 with TRBJ2-3; D is perhaps TRBD1 (6 bases). The CDR3 length is 13 residues. Germline V gives CDR1 SGHNT, CDR2 YENEEA. The CDR3 loop reads CASSPGGTDTQYF. The CDR3 region has the DNA TGTGCCAGCAGCCCTGGGGGCACGGATACGCAGTATTTT.

The rearrangement joins TRBV6-5 to TRBJ2-3; 11 nucleotides align to TRBD2. This CDR3 spans 15 amino acids. The ends lost 7 bases at V and 3 bases at J; junction bases unmatched: 6. Per germline, CDR1 MNHEY and CDR2 SVGAGI. CDR3 sequence: CASIRTSGYTDTQYF. DNA for the CDR3: TGTGCCAGCATTAGGACTAGCGGGTATACAGATACGCAGTATTTT.

This chain links TRBV5-4 with TRBJ1-2; a possible D gene is TRBD1 (6 bases). Looked up from germline, CDR1 is SGHNT and CDR2 is YYREEE (reference sequence). V dropped 6 bases and J dropped 8 bases, with 14 bases sitting between them. The CDR3 is 12 residues long. The CDR3, as DNA: TGTGCCAGCACCGCGGACAGAACCGGCTACACCTTC. It specifies CASTADRTGYTF.

V and J are TRBV24-1 and TRBJ1-1; D is perhaps TRBD1 (5 bases). The CDR3 spans 12 residues. CDR1 and CDR2 (germline): KGHDR, SFDVKD. V dropped 7 bases and J dropped 4 bases, with 9 bases sitting between them. CDR3 sequence: CATSSGGTEAFF. Written as DNA, the CDR3 is TGTGCCACCAGCTCCGGGGGCACTGAAGCTTTCTTT.

The chain joins TRBV10-3 to TRBJ1-1, with D perhaps matching TRBD1 (5 bases). The CDR3 runs to 13 residues. Trimming took off 2 bases at V and 10 bases at J, with 14 bases between the two ends. Germline assignment: CDR1 ENHRY and CDR2 SYGVKD. In DNA form, the CDR3 reads TGTGCCATCAGTGAGAAGGAGGGGCTCGGAGCTTTCTTT. It is translated as CAISEKEGLGAFF.

J is TRBJ1-6 and V is TRBV5-1; D unresolved. Between the trimmed V and J ends, which lost 0 bases and 6 bases, there was a span of 10 bases. Germline V gene data show CDR1 as SGHRS and CDR2 as YFSETQ. This CDR3 has 15 residues. CDR3 sequence: CASSLARDLNSPLHF. The DNA of the CDR3 is TGCGCCAGCAGCTTGGCCCGGGATCTTAATTCACCCCTCCACTTT.

In this sample, this clone turned up once. J is TRBJ1-2 and V is TRBV29-1, with D hard to call. With 3 bases removed from V and 8 bases from J, the gap between germline ends came to 4 bases. The CDR3 consists of 9 residues. Germline values: CDR1 SQVTM, CDR2 ANQGSEA. CDR3 amino acids: CSVDPGYTF. CDR3 bases: TGCAGCGTTGACCCAGGCTACACCTTC.

CDR3 residues: CASRSTSGGQPQHF. The CDR3 nucleotides are TGTGCCAGCAGATCTACCTCCGGGGGTCAGCCCCAGCATTTT. This chain uses TRBV6-5 with TRBJ1-5; D perhaps matches TRBD1 (5 bases). Trimming stripped 6 bases from V and 6 bases from J, with 15 bases between. The CDR3 loop spans 14 amino acids. CDR1 and CDR2 from the germline V gene are MNHEY and SVGAGI.

This clone showed up just a few times. The chain employs TRBV5-6 and TRBJ1-1, with 9 bases that match TRBD1. V shed 2 bases, J shed 6 bases, and the junction held 5 bases outside the gene matches. The CDR3 is 14 amino acids. Germline V gene lookup returns CDR1 SGHDT and CDR2 YYEEEE. This CDR3 is CASSFGQGYAEAFF. CDR3 bases: TGTGCCAGCAGCTTCGGACAGGGGTACGCTGAAGCTTTCTTT.

The chain combines TRBV5-4 with TRBJ2-1; D ambiguous. V shed 0 bases and J shed 6 bases, with 7 bases lying between them. The CDR3 runs to 13 residues. The germline CDR1 and CDR2 sequences are SGHNT and YYREEE (reference sequence). CDR3 nucleotide sequence: TGTGCCAGCAGCTTGGCTCTAACCAATGAGCAGTTCTTC. Protein sequence: CASSLALTNEQFF.